A single sample is the source of the 6 T cell receptor beta chains below, sequenced in a study of T-cell reconstitution after alpha-beta-depleted transplantation in children. The TCRbeta library incorporated unique molecular identifiers. TCRdb re-called the PCR reads through MiXCR, storing one row per CDR3 protein. The table includes 200,000 to 250,000 distinct CDR3 sequences, roughly a tenth detected once. The source was PBMCs, collected before TCRalphabeta/CD19-depleted stem cell transplant. The receptors come from a child under two years old with acute myeloid leukemia, due to receive a stem cell transplant.

This clonotype was recorded a few times. The V and J genes are TRBV30 and TRBJ2-7; 8 bases are shared with TRBD2. The CDR3 spans 13 residues. The V and J ends lost 3 bases and 2 bases, in that order; junction bases with no gene match: 3. Looked up from germline, CDR1 is GTSNPN and CDR2 is SVGIG (reference sequence). CDR3 sequence: CAWRNSGAYEQYF. The CDR3 DNA follows: TGTGCCTGGAGGAATAGCGGGGCCTACGAGCAGTACTTC. The full variable domain, completed using reference TRBV30 and TRBJ2-7, is SQTIHQWPATLVQPVGSPLSLECTVEGTSNPNLYWYRQAAGRGLQLLFYSVGIGQISSEVPQNLSASRPQDRQFILSSKKLLLSDSGFYLCAWRNSGAYEQYFGPGTRLTVT.

The chain employs TRBV30 and TRBJ2-5, with 7 positions matching TRBD1. CDR3 size: 15 residues. Germline V gene data show CDR1 as GTSNPN and CDR2 as SVGIG (reference sequence). J gave up 5 bases and V 4 bases, and 13 bases lay outside the gene matches. Written as DNA, the CDR3 is TGTGCCTGGAATGGGGGACAGCCTATGATGGAGACCCAGTACTTC. It specifies CAWNGGQPMMETQYF.

This clonotype was recorded many times. The rearrangement uses TRBV7-6 and TRBJ1-2; 7 bases are a match to TRBD1. The V gene's germline CDR1 is SGHVS and CDR2 FNYEAQ. This CDR3 has 13 amino acids. Trimming cost V 5 bases and J 6 bases; bases outside gene matches: 6. The DNA for the CDR3 is TGTGCCAGCAGCGCCCAGGGGGGGGATGGCTACACCTTC. It specifies CASSAQGGDGYTF.

This clonotype was observed at least ten times. This chain links TRBV15 with TRBJ2-7; D remains unclear. V was clipped by 1 base and J by 4 bases, with 2 bases between them. The CDR3 has 11 residues. Per germline, CDR1 LNHNV and CDR2 YYDKDF (reference sequence). The chain's CDR3 is CATSRGYEQYF. The CDR3 bases are TGTGCCACCAGCAGAGGTTACGAGCAGTACTTC.

This clonotype was recorded at least ten times. The chain couples TRBV24-1 to TRBJ2-1, with 9 bases identical to TRBD2. The V segment lost 0 bases and the J segment 4 bases; nucleotides outside the gene matches: 0. Looked up from germline, CDR1 is KGHDR and CDR2 is SFDVKD. The CDR3 extends over 15 amino acids. The CDR3 coding sequence is TGTGCCACCAGTGATTTGGGACTAGCGTACAATGAGCAGTTCTTC. The encoded protein is CATSDLGLAYNEQFF.

This clonotype was picked up many times. This chain uses TRBV6-2 or TRBV6-3 with TRBJ2-5, with D tentatively TRBD2 (7 bases). Looked up from germline, CDR1 is MNHEY and CDR2 is SVGEGT. This CDR3 has 13 residues. V gave up 6 bases and J gave up 5 bases, with 13 bases separating them. The CDR3: CASRNAGAETQYF. The CDR3 DNA is TGTGCCAGCAGGAATGCGGGGGCTGAGACCCAGTACTTC.